The sequence of this T cell receptor beta chain was determined in a study of PD-L1 blockade in urothelial cancer. CDR1 SGHTA and CDR2 FQGNSA come from the germline V gene. The CDR3 has 14 residues. Trimming stripped 1 base from V and 5 bases from J, with 11 bases between. Every PCR got spiked synthetic TCR analog templates. The protocol was immunoSEQ multiplex PCR, while the TCRdb copy is restricted to in-frame clones and leaves out a portion. The sample yields more than 55,000 clones, around 81% seen once. The time point: pretreatment peripheral blood. The chain couples TRBV7-2 to TRBJ2-5; maybe TRBD2 (6 bases). This material consisted of PBMCs, taken around atezolizumab (anti-PD-L1) treatment. The receptor's source is a man aged 70 or older with urothelial cancer. The CDR3 bases are TGTGCCAGCAGCTTAGTGGCGGCGGGGGAGACCCAGTACTTC. Encoded protein: CASSLVAAGETQYF.